These 24 T cell receptor beta chains came from one sample sequenced in a study of T-cell reconstitution after alpha-beta-depleted transplantation in children. Using unique molecular identifiers, the investigators prepared the TCRbeta library. MiXCR was run by TCRdb on the PCR reads, yielding one entry per CDR3 protein. The sample includes around 240,000 distinct CDR3 sequences, roughly 8% of them seen just once. Sequencing used PBMCs, mostly from graft donor cells, obtained 180 days after TCRalphabeta/CD19-depleted stem cell transplant. The receptors here all came from a male patient between 10 and 17 years old who had a stem cell transplant for acute lymphoblastic leukemia, so the T cells may come from the graft donor.

The sample holds many counts of this clonotype. This chain joins TRBV29-1 and TRBJ1-1; D ambiguous. Germline loops: CDR1 SQVTM, CDR2 ANQGSEA. This CDR3 has 12 amino acids. The ends were cut back, 6 bases at V and 2 bases at J, with 10 bases in the middle. The CDR3 protein is CSVKKGNTEAFF. CDR3 coding DNA: TGCAGCGTGAAAAAGGGTAACACTGAAGCTTTCTTT.

In this sample, this clonotype turned up many times. The V call is TRBV12-3 or TRBV12-4, the J call TRBJ1-1; no clear D. CDR3 length: 12 residues. V was clipped by 6 bases and J by 3 bases, with 8 bases between them. CDR3 residues: CASSPGYTEAFF. The CDR3 DNA reads as TGTGCCAGCAGCCCCGGCTACACTGAAGCTTTCTTT.

This clonotype was recorded many times. The chain carries TRBV10-3 and TRBJ1-5; D might be TRBD1 (5 bases). Trimming left V 6 bases short and J 4 bases short, with 10 bases between. The CDR3 contains 13 residues. The germline V gene encodes CDR1 ENHRY and CDR2 SYGVKD. CDR3 in amino acids: CAIRDSLNQPQHF. As DNA, the CDR3 is TGTGCCATCAGAGACAGCTTAAATCAGCCCCAGCATTTT.

This clonotype was detected ten times or more. The chain links TRBV9 to TRBJ2-1; 8 bases agree with TRBD2. CDR1 and CDR2 (germline): SGDLS, YYNGEE. After removal of 0 bases from V and 0 bases from J, the junction contained 8 bases not matched to a gene. This CDR3 has 18 amino acids. The CDR3 nucleotides are TGTGCCAGCAGCGTAGGGGTTAGCGGGGCCCTCTCCTACAATGAGCAGTTCTTC. Translated: CASSVGVSGALSYNEQFF.

This clonotype appeared many times. The chain employs TRBV29-1 and TRBJ1-4, with D unresolved. Per germline, CDR1 SQVTM and CDR2 ANQGSEA. There are 12 residues in the CDR3. V dropped 4 bases and J dropped 8 bases, with 11 bases sitting between them. CDR3 amino acids: CSVGVSGEKLFF. In DNA, the CDR3 is TGCAGCGTTGGGGTCTCGGGCGAAAAACTGTTTTTT.

This clonotype was counted many times. V and J are TRBV28 and TRBJ2-2; D not certain. Trimming cost V 6 bases and J 3 bases, with 20 bases left between them. This CDR3 has 17 amino acids. CDR1 and CDR2 (germline): MDHEN, SYDVKM. Here the CDR3 DNA reads TGTGCCAGCAGCTCGGCCAGCCAGCCGCCGGACACCGGGGAGCTGTTTTTT. This gives the protein CASSSASQPPDTGELFF.

This clonotype was detected many times. This sequence joins TRBV28 and TRBJ1-1; 7 bases are a match to TRBD1. Trimming cost V 3 bases and J 1 base; bases outside gene matches: 5. The length of the CDR3 is 15 residues. CDR1 MDHEN and CDR2 SYDVKM come from the germline V gene. CDR3 in amino acids: CASSLPGQANTEAFF. CDR3 sequence (DNA): TGTGCCAGCAGTTTGCCCGGACAGGCGAACACTGAAGCTTTCTTT. Supplemented by reference TRBV28 and TRBJ1-1, the full variable domain reads DVKVTQSSRYLVKRTGEKVFLECVQDMDHENMFWYRQDPGLGLRLIYFSYDVKMKEKGDIPEGYSVSREKKERFSLILESASTNQTSMYLCASSLPGQANTEAFFGQGTRLTVV.

As regards this clonotype: A much larger clone lies a single base off, so this may be a read error. The V and J genes are TRBV5-1 and TRBJ1-2; D remains ambiguous. The CDR3 runs 12 residues. Germline lookup yields CDR1 SGHRS and CDR2 YFSETQ. The CDR3 coding sequence is TGCGCCAGCAGCTACCAGAGTTATGGCCACACCTTC. It yields the protein CASSYQSYGHTF.

Worth noting for this clonotype: This may stem from a read error, because a much larger clone lies one nucleotide away. This chain links TRBV7-3 with TRBJ2-3; TRBD2 agrees at 9 bases. J lost 5 bases, V lost 3 bases, and 9 bases had no gene match. Germline lookup yields CDR1 SGHTA and CDR2 FQGTGA. The CDR3 runs to 16 residues. The chain's CDR3 is CASSFNAGGPRDTQYF. The CDR3 nucleotides are TGTGCCAGCAGCTTCAATGCGGGGGGGCCGAGAGATACGCAGTATTTT.

In this sample, this clonotype turned up many times. This rearrangement joins TRBV20-1 to TRBJ2-7, with 9 bases matching TRBD1. Germline CDR1 DFQATT, CDR2 SNEGSKA (reference sequence). V lost 3 bases, J lost 7 bases, and 7 bases stayed unmatched. This CDR3 region has 13 residues. In DNA form, the CDR3 reads TGCAGTGCTAGGGGACAGGGACTAAATGAGCAGTACTTC. Its translation is CSARGQGLNEQYF.

The chain is built from TRBV6-5 and TRBJ2-3; TRBD2 might be the D (6 bases). From germline, CDR1 is MNHEY and CDR2 SVGAGI. Trimming left V 6 bases short and J 0 bases short, with 10 bases between. The CDR3 is 14 amino acids. The DNA of the CDR3 is TGTGCCAGCAGAGTGGGGGGTAGCACAGATACGCAGTATTTT. Protein: CASRVGGSTDTQYF.

This clonotype was observed at least ten times. V usage is TRBV27 and J usage is TRBJ1-5; D remains ambiguous. Between the trimmed V and J ends, which lost 3 bases and 4 bases, there was a span of 10 bases. The CDR3 contains 14 residues. Germline V gene lookup returns CDR1 MNHEY and CDR2 SMNVEV (reference sequence). The CDR3 reads CASSLGHLNQPQHF. The CDR3 DNA sequence: TGTGCCAGCAGTTTGGGCCACTTAAATCAGCCCCAGCATTTT.

This clonotype was counted many times. The CDR3 DNA follows: TGCAGCGTTCCGGGACGTAGCACAGATACGCAGTATTTT. Amino acids: CSVPGRSTDTQYF. The V gene is TRBV29-1, the J gene TRBJ2-3; D possibly uses TRBD1 or TRBD2 (5 bases each). The germline V and J ends were trimmed by 5 bases and 0 bases, with 9 bases remaining between them. This CDR3 has 13 amino acids. The germline V gene has CDR1 SQVTM and CDR2 ANQGSEA.

This clonotype was seen many times. The chain couples TRBV27 to TRBJ2-7; D might be TRBD1 (6 bases). Looked up from germline, CDR1 is MNHEY and CDR2 is SMNVEV (reference sequence). The V end was cut by 2 bases, the J end by 4 bases, with 18 bases between. The CDR3 is made up of 16 amino acids. The CDR3 DNA follows: TGTGCCAGCAGTTTAAAGGGTTGGGGGCAGGGGTACGAGCAGTACTTC. Encoded protein: CASSLKGWGQGYEQYF.

This clonotype has ten or more counts. This rearrangement joins TRBV6-2 or TRBV6-3 to TRBJ2-4; 14 bases map to TRBD2. The CDR3 consists of 20 residues. CDR1 and CDR2 (germline): MNHEY, SVGEGT. V lost 0 bases, J lost 3 bases, and 10 bases stayed unmatched. CDR3 protein: CASSYSGTSGRRWGKNIQYF. The CDR3 DNA follows: TGTGCCAGCAGTTACTCGGGGACTAGCGGGAGAAGATGGGGCAAAAACATTCAGTACTTC.

This clonotype showed up many times. The J gene is TRBJ1-1, the V gene TRBV20-1, with 7 bases identical to TRBD1. V shed 5 bases and J 10 bases; nucleotides not matched to a gene: 10. The length of the CDR3 is 12 residues. Germline CDR1 reads DFQATT; CDR2 reads SNEGSKA (reference sequence). The CDR3 DNA sequence: TGCAGTGCTCCCGACAGGGCAACGGGAGCTTTCTTT. This sequence encodes CSAPDRATGAFF.

This clonotype occurred many times. V is TRBV28 and J is TRBJ2-3, with 7 bases lining up with TRBD1. The CDR3 sequence is 14 residues long. The germline V gene has CDR1 MDHEN and CDR2 SYDVKM. Germline trimming cut 6 bases from V and 2 bases from J; bases unmatched to any gene: 5. The CDR3 nucleotides read TGTGCCAGCAGCTGGGACAGCAACACAGATACGCAGTATTTT. Residues: CASSWDSNTDTQYF.

This clonotype was counted only a few times. The CDR3 sequence is CASMTQGQGNTEAFF. The CDR3 nucleotides read TGCGCCAGCATGACGCAGGGACAGGGGAACACTGAAGCTTTCTTT. The V gene is TRBV5-1, the J gene TRBJ1-1; TRBD1 agrees at 9 bases. Germline lookup yields CDR1 SGHRS and CDR2 YFSETQ. V was clipped by 6 bases and J by 1 base; unmatched bases: 7. The CDR3 runs 15 residues.

This clonotype was seen many times. V usage is TRBV4-2 and J usage is TRBJ2-3; no clear D. The CDR3 is 15 residues long. The V end lost 4 bases, the J end lost 1 base, and 12 bases lay between the germline ends. From germline, CDR1 is LGHNA and CDR2 YNFKEQ. The DNA of the CDR3 is TGTGCCAGCAGCCCTCAACCAGGCCGCACAGATACGCAGTATTTT. It specifies CASSPQPGRTDTQYF.

This clonotype was found many times. The V gene is TRBV12-3 or TRBV12-4, the J gene TRBJ1-1, with no clear D. V shed 1 base and J shed 5 bases, with 5 bases lying between them. The CDR3 loop spans 12 amino acids. The CDR3 bases are TGTGCCAGCAGTTTAGTTTCAACTGAAGCTTTCTTT. Translating it yields CASSLVSTEAFF.

This clonotype was observed many times. The V and J genes are TRBV24-1 and TRBJ2-2, with D unclear. This CDR3 region has 15 residues. Trimming shortened V by 1 base and J by 4 bases, and 9 bases separated the two germline ends. The germline gives CDR1 KGHDR, CDR2 SFDVKD. CDR3 bases: TGTGCCACCAGTGATTTCAACAGCTTCACCGGGGAGCTGTTTTTT. This sequence encodes CATSDFNSFTGELFF.

This clonotype was detected many times. This chain uses TRBV5-1 with TRBJ1-2; 7 nucleotides align to TRBD1. The trim removed 2 bases at V and 0 bases at J, leaving 4 bases unmatched. This CDR3 has 15 amino acids. CDR1 is SGHRS, CDR2 YFSETQ, per germline. Here the CDR3 DNA reads TGCGCCAGCAGCTTCACAGGGGATACTAACTATGGCTACACCTTC. Its protein product is CASSFTGDTNYGYTF.

The chain employs TRBV20-1 and TRBJ2-6; D unresolved. Germline V gives CDR1 DFQATT, CDR2 SNEGSKA (reference sequence). V was cut by 1 base and J by 2 bases, with 24 bases left in between. The CDR3 consists of 20 residues. CDR3 residues: CSARAGVRDFKFPGANVLTF. The CDR3 DNA reads TGCAGTGCTAGAGCCGGAGTAAGAGACTTCAAGTTCCCTGGGGCCAACGTCCTGACTTTC.

Turning to this clonotype: Germline and junction disagree at one end, which may indicate a read error. V is TRBV12-3 or TRBV12-4 and J is TRBJ2-3, with 10 bases fitting TRBD1. This CDR3 contains 18 residues. The CDR3 is CAISLALKDRGLADTQYF. CDR3 nucleotides: TGTGCCATCAGTTTAGCGCTTAAGGACAGGGGGTTGGCAGATACGCAGTATTTT.